A selection of T cell receptor beta chains follows, all from one sample in a study of blood T cell repertoires in COVID-19. Assay used: immunoSEQ multiplex PCR; TCRdb lists only in-frame clones, some missing. The sample carries around 300,000 clones, 80% to 90% recorded once. Input material: peripheral blood. These receptors originate from a woman between 65 and 79 years old with acute or convalescent COVID-19. The CDR3 runs from the conserved cysteine through the conserved F or W. The D gene is left open where the match is weak. Only part of the rows carry a size: once, few, many, or a class if the clone is expanded.

v_gene,j_gene,abundance,d_gene,CDR3nt,CDR3aa
TRBV13,TRBJ1-2,NA,NA,TGTGCCAGCAGATTGGCCTCTAACTATGGCTACACCTTC,CASRLASNYGYTF
TRBV29-1,TRBJ1-1,NA,TRBD1,TGCAGCGTTAGCCAGGGGGGAACTGAAGCTTTCTTT,CSVSQGGTEAFF
TRBV10-3,TRBJ2-3,once,TRBD1,TGTGCCATCAGTGAACGGACAGGGCCAGATACGCAGTATTTT,CAISERTGPDTQYF
TRBV19,TRBJ2-3,NA,TRBD2,TGTGCCACAGCTTGGGGGGGATACACAGATACGCAGTATTTT,CATAWGGYTDTQYF
TRBV10-3,TRBJ1-1,NA,NA,TGTGCCATCAGTGATCTAATGAACACTGAAGCTTTCTTT,CAISDLMNTEAFF
TRBV20-1,TRBJ1-5,NA,TRBD1,TGCAGTGCTAGTCCCGGACAGGGGGTCCAGCCCCAGCATTTT,CSASPGQGVQPQHF
TRBV19,TRBJ2-7,NA,TRBD1,TGTGCCAGTAAACAAGCCGGGACAGGGTTGTACGAGCAGTACTTC,CASKQAGTGLYEQYF
TRBV12-5,TRBJ2-7,NA,NA,TGTGCTAGTGGTTTGCCGGCAGGATCCTACGAGCAGTACTTC,CASGLPAGSYEQYF
TRBV25-1,TRBJ2-1,NA,NA,TGTGCCAGCAGCGGGAGTCCAGGAGAAACAGCTGGGCAGTTCTTC,CASSGSPGETAGQFF
TRBV5-1,TRBJ1-2,NA,NA,TGCGCCAGCAGCTATGGAGATGGAGGGTATGGCTACACCTTC,CASSYGDGGYGYTF
TRBV18,TRBJ1-3,once,NA,TGTGCCAGCTCACCGAGTACGGGAGGTAGAGGAAACACCATATATTTT,CASSPSTGGRGNTIYF
TRBV3-1/TRBV3-2,TRBJ2-7,NA,NA,TGTGCCAGCAGCCAAAAGAGGGAGAACGCGGAGCAGTACTTC,CASSQKRENAEQYF
TRBV3-1/TRBV3-2,TRBJ1-2,NA,TRBD1,TGTGCCAGCAGCCGCGGACAGGGAGATTCGGGCTACACCTTC,CASSRGQGDSGYTF
TRBV2,TRBJ1-2,few,NA,TGTGCCAGCAGTGAAGCAGGGGGATACGATGGCTACACCTTC,CASSEAGGYDGYTF
TRBV5-4,TRBJ1-2,NA,TRBD1,TGTGCCAGCAGCTTGGGTACGGACAGGGACCACACCTTC,CASSLGTDRDHTF
TRBV3-1/TRBV3-2,TRBJ2-1,NA,NA,TGTGCCAGCAGCCAAGAACCTGGGGCAACTTCCCTGCCGATTCGGTTCTTC,CASSQEPGATSLPIRFF
TRBV6-5,TRBJ1-2,NA,NA,TGTGCCAGCAGGGGGGGGCTCGACTATGGCTACACCTTC,CASRGGLDYGYTF
TRBV6-5,TRBJ1-6,NA,NA,TGTGCCTATACCATTGAGGGTTATAATTCACCCCTCCACTTT,CAYTIEGYNSPLHF
TRBV2,TRBJ2-1,once,NA,TGTGCCAGCAGGCCGAGACTGGAAGCTTACAATGAGCAGTTCTTC,CASRPRLEAYNEQFF
TRBV11-2,TRBJ2-5,NA,NA,TGTGCCAGCAGCTTAGATCTAGCACTTGTTTTAAGGACCCAGTACTTC,CASSLDLALVLRTQYF
TRBV6-5,TRBJ2-1,NA,NA,TGTGCCAGCATCTCCGGGACATTCGGTACCAATGAGCAGTTCTTC,CASISGTFGTNEQFF
TRBV28,TRBJ2-2,NA,NA,TGTGCCGGGGGCAGGGTTGACAGGGAGCTGTTTTTT,CAGGRVDRELFF
TRBV18,TRBJ2-1,NA,NA,TGTGCCAGCTCACCATCGCGAGGAACCTACAATGAGCAGTTCTTC,CASSPSRGTYNEQFF
TRBV3-1/TRBV3-2,TRBJ1-1,once,TRBD1,TGTGCCAGCAGCCAGGGACAGAAGAACACTGAAGCTTTCTTT,CASSQGQKNTEAFF
TRBV15,TRBJ2-1,NA,NA,TGTGCCACCAGCAGAGGGGCGGGGATGGGGTCCTACAATGAGCAGTTCTTC,CATSRGAGMGSYNEQFF
TRBV6-5,TRBJ1-4,NA,NA,TGTGCCAGCAGTTACTCCCCAGGGTACTCTGAAAAACTGTTTTTT,CASSYSPGYSEKLFF
TRBV5-1,TRBJ2-7,NA,NA,TGCGCCAGCGCGAGGTCCCGGGTGGACGAGCAGTACTTC,CASARSRVDEQYF